Presented here are 17 T cell receptor beta chains from one specimen sequenced in a study of blood T cells in healthy people across ages. The use of a sample-barcoded 5' primer and a J-beta primer mix characterized a second PCR of 7 to 11 cycles. TCRdb re-called the 5' RACE reads through MiXCR, storing one row per CDR3 protein. The table includes more than 1,400,000 distinct CDR3 sequences, around two fifths detected once. Material: blood. These receptors originate from a woman aged 18-29 years in good health.

CDR3 coding DNA: TGTGCCAGCAGCCCCCTAACGGGCGGGGGCACAGATACGCAGTATTTT. As protein: CASSPLTGGGTDTQYF. The rearrangement uses TRBV9 and TRBJ2-3, with D possibly matching TRBD2 (6 bases). The V gene's germline CDR1 is SGDLS and CDR2 YYNGEE. The CDR3 consists of 16 residues. V lost 4 bases, J lost 1 base, and 16 bases lay in between.

This clonotype has just a few counts. V and J are TRBV12-3 or TRBV12-4 and TRBJ2-7; TRBD1 is a possible D gene (6 bases). CDR3 length: 15 amino acids. Trimming shortened V by 6 bases and J by 2 bases, and 17 bases separated the two germline ends. The CDR3 reads CASSLRQVGTYEQYF. DNA of the CDR3: TGTGCCAGCAGCCTAAGACAGGTTGGCACCTACGAGCAGTACTTC.

The chain has TRBV27 and TRBJ2-1, with TRBD2 matching over 14 bases. The CDR3 loop spans 18 amino acids. Germline CDR1 reads MNHEY; CDR2 reads SMNVEV (reference sequence). V lost 3 bases to trimming and J lost 6 bases; unmatched junction nucleotides: 10. This chain's CDR3 is CASSLEPGLAGVSNEQFF. The CDR3 DNA follows: TGTGCCAGCAGTTTGGAACCGGGACTAGCGGGAGTATCCAATGAGCAGTTCTTC.

This clonotype was counted once. The rearrangement links TRBV30 to TRBJ1-1; D remains ambiguous. Trimming cost V 3 bases and J 4 bases, with 15 bases left between them. The CDR3 consists of 14 residues. Germline V gene data show CDR1 as GTSNPN and CDR2 as SVGIG (reference sequence). As DNA, the CDR3 is TGTGCCTGGAGCGCAAGGATCCTCTCCACTGAAGCTTTCTTT. This sequence encodes CAWSARILSTEAFF.

This rearrangement joins TRBV21-1 to TRBJ2-7. TRBV21-1 counts as a pseudogene. This CDR3 contains 12 residues. The CDR3, as DNA: TGTGCCAGCAGCCGGCGGCCCTACGAGCAGTACTTC. This translates into CASSRRPYEQYF.

This clonotype was seen a few times. J is TRBJ2-1 and V is TRBV2, with 12 nucleotides matching TRBD2. J gave up 10 bases and V 4 bases, and 5 bases lay outside the gene matches. Germline assignment: CDR1 SNHLY and CDR2 FYNNEI. The length of the CDR3 is 14 residues. Here the CDR3 DNA reads TGTGCCAGCAGTGGAGGGACTAGCGGGTCCGAGCAGTTCTTC. Amino acids: CASSGGTSGSEQFF.

The chain links TRBV6-1 to TRBJ1-2; no clear D. Germline-derived CDR1 and CDR2 are MNHNS and SASEGT. The CDR3 length is 13 residues. V was trimmed by 6 bases and J by 4 bases, leaving 12 bases between them. The CDR3 DNA follows: TGTGCCAGCAGGTCCGCAGAAGGCTATGGCTACACCTTC. Encoded protein: CASRSAEGYGYTF.

This clonotype occurred many times. The CDR3 region is CASSLLAVQETQYF. The CDR3 bases are TGTGCCAGCAGCTTACTAGCCGTCCAAGAGACCCAGTACTTC. The rearrangement links TRBV7-2 to TRBJ2-5; perhaps TRBD2 as D (5 bases). The V end was cut by 2 bases, the J end by 1 base, with 8 bases between. Germline CDR1 SGHTA, CDR2 FQGNSA. The CDR3 is made up of 14 amino acids.

The J gene is TRBJ2-1, the V gene TRBV10-1, with D perhaps TRBD2 (5 bases). CDR1 is WNHNN and CDR2 is SYGVQD in the germline V gene (reference sequence). V lost 0 bases and J lost 8, with 8 bases in between. The CDR3 loop spans 13 amino acids. The CDR3 nucleotides read TGCGCCAGCAGTGAGTCCAGCGGCCATGAGCAGTTCTTC. This codes for CASSESSGHEQFF.

The count of this clonotype is one. V gene TRBV20-1 combines with J gene TRBJ2-7; 8 bases are a match to TRBD2. The junction had 6 bases not matched to a gene; V was cut back by 1 base and J by 1 base. The CDR3 loop spans 15 amino acids. The V gene's germline CDR1 is DFQATT and CDR2 SNEGSKA (reference sequence). The CDR3 region has the DNA TGCAGTGCTAGAGTGCCCGGGACTAGGTCCTACGAGCAGTACTTC. This gives the protein CSARVPGTRSYEQYF.

The chain links TRBV28 to TRBJ2-3; D gene unclear. The V end lost 8 bases, the J end lost 4 bases, and 16 bases lay between the germline ends. CDR3 length equals 14 residues. Germline loops: CDR1 MDHEN, CDR2 SYDVKM. Here the CDR3 reads CASGYRDFSDTQYF. The CDR3 DNA reads TGTGCCAGCGGATACCGTGACTTCTCAGATACGCAGTATTTT.

The chain recombines TRBV12-3 or TRBV12-4 with TRBJ2-7, with D possibly TRBD1 on 6 matching bases. V was trimmed by 6 bases and J by 7 bases, leaving 16 bases between them. The length of the CDR3 is 13 residues. The CDR3 here is CASSRGQYNEQYF. DNA for the CDR3: TGTGCCAGCAGCCGCGGACAGTACAATGAGCAGTACTTC.

This clonotype was observed a handful of times. The V and J genes are TRBV9 and TRBJ2-5, with 7 bases identical to TRBD2. The J call is uncertain, as TRBJ2-7 better fits the DNA end. The CDR3 totals 14 residues. CDR1 and CDR2 (germline): SGDLS, YYNGEE. This chain's CDR3 is CASSVAGTTPEQYF. CDR3 in DNA: TGTGCCAGCAGCGTAGCAGGGACTACCCCCGAGCAGTACTTC.

V and J are TRBV6-6 and TRBJ2-1, with 10 bases that match TRBD2. The CDR3 loop spans 17 amino acids. CDR1 and CDR2 (germline): MNHNY, SVGAGI (reference sequence). Trimming removed 2 bases from V and 4 bases from J; junction bases left unmatched: 8. Here the CDR3 DNA reads TGTGCCAGCAGTTACCCACCCGTAGCGGGGGGATACAATGAGCAGTTCTTC. Its protein is CASSYPPVAGGYNEQFF.

This chain links TRBV7-8 with TRBJ2-1; D is possibly TRBD2 (5 bases). The ends were cut back, 0 bases at V and 0 bases at J, with 15 bases in the middle. CDR3 size: 18 residues. Germline V gene data show CDR1 as SGHVS and CDR2 as FQNEAQ. The CDR3 loop reads CASSLAMASGSSYNEQFF. CDR3 in DNA: TGTGCCAGCAGCTTAGCGATGGCGAGCGGAAGCTCCTACAATGAGCAGTTCTTC.

This clonotype was seen a few times. The genes are TRBV7-2 and TRBJ1-1; no firm D call. V lost 9 bases and J lost 3, with 11 bases in between. Germline-derived CDR1 and CDR2 are SGHTA and FQGNSA. The CDR3 totals 12 residues. The CDR3 sequence: CAREGGYTEAFF. The DNA of the CDR3 is TGTGCCAGGGAGGGAGGGTACACTGAAGCTTTCTTT.

The chain carries TRBV7-2 and TRBJ2-1; 8 bases map to TRBD2. The CDR3 extends over 18 amino acids. The V and J ends lost 1 base and 7 bases, in that order; junction bases with no gene match: 15. Germline values: CDR1 SGHTA, CDR2 FQGNSA. CDR3 coding DNA: TGTGCCAGCAGCTTAGTGGTATTGGTAGCGGGGATGGGAAATGAGCAGTTCTTC. This gives the protein CASSLVVLVAGMGNEQFF.